This entry concerns a single TCR beta chain. Its target is not known. Via 5' RACE with UMI labels, TRB cDNA libraries were prepared. One entry per CDR3 protein, without DNA, is what TCRdb gives after re-calling the 5' RACE reads. Recorded for this sample: about 120,000 distinct CDR3 sequences. The sorter processed each CD8+ T cell subset in triplicate at hundreds of thousands of cells apiece. Germline CDR1 reads SQVTM; CDR2 reads ANQGSEA. This CDR3 contains 14 residues. These data belong to a study of CXCR3-negative and CXCR3-positive naive CD8 T cells. Study outcomes and limitations: Both naive subsets had comparably high diversity; memory CD8+ cells much lower. The study found that naive CXCR3-negative and CXCR3-positive cells shared TRBV-TRBJ usage, while memory cells differed. The TRB CDR3s that CXCR3-positive naive cells carried were more hydrophobic than those of CXCR3-negative naive cells.

The V and J genes are TRBV29-1 and TRBJ2-1; the D call of TRBD2 rests on TCRdb alone, since no DNA is present to check it. The origin of this receptor is a human donor in good health. Some clones in this sample may be carry-over from other donors' samples. The sequencing input was naive CXCR3+ CD8+ T cells from blood. Regarding subset: CD45RO-CCR7+CD27+CD95- naive CD8+ T cells expressing CXCR3 (TNR3+). CDR3 in amino acids: CSVELGGSDYGQFF.